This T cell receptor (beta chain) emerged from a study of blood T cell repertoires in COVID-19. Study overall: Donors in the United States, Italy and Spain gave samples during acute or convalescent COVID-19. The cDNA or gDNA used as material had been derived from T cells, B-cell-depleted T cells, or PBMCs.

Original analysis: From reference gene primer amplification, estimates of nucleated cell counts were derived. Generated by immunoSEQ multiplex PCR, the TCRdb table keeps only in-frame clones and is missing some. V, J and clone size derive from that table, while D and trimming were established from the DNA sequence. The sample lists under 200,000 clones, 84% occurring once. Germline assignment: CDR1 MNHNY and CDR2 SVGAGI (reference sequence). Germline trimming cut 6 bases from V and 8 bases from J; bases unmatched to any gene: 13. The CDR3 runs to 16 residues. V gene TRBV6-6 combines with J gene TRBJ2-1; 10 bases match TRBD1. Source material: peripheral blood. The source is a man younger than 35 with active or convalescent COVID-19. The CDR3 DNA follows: TGTGCCAGCAGGGCTTCACCGGGACAGGGGAAGGATGAGCAGTTCTTC. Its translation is CASRASPGQGKDEQFF.